Below, one T cell receptor beta chain is given with its context. The data originate from a study of blood T cell repertoires in COVID-19. Study-wide context: Donors in the United States, Italy and Spain gave samples during acute or convalescent COVID-19. In each case, the material was cDNA or gDNA derived from T cells, B-cell-depleted T cells, or PBMCs.

Clones were sequenced by immunoSEQ multiplex PCR, and TCRdb holds only the in-frame ones, with some missing. The data contain about 190,000 clones, 70% to 90% of them singletons. Per the germline V gene, CDR1 is SEHNR and CDR2 is FQNEAQ (reference sequence). Between the trimmed V and J ends, which lost 6 bases and 9 bases, there was a span of 26 bases. The CDR3 loop spans 16 amino acids. The sequenced sample was peripheral blood. This chain connects TRBV7-9 to TRBJ1-1, with TRBD1 as a possible D gene (6 bases). This receptor was identified in a woman older than 75 with acute or convalescent COVID-19. In DNA, the CDR3 is TGTGCCAGCAGATATACGGGACAATCCCGCGACCTACAAGCTTTCTTT. Its protein is CASRYTGQSRDLQAFF.